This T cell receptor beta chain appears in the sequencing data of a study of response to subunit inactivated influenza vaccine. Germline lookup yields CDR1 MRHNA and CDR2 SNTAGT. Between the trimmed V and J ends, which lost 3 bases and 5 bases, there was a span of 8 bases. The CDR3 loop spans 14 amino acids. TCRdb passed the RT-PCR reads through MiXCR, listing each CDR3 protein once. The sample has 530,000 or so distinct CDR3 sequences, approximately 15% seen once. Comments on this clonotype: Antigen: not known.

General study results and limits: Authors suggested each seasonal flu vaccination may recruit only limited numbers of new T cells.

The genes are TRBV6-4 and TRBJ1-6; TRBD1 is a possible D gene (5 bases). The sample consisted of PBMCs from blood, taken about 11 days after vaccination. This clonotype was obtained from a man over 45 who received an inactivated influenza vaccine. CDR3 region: CASSEQGDNSPLHF. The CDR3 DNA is TGTGCCAGCAGTGAACAAGGGGATAATTCACCCCTCCACTTT.